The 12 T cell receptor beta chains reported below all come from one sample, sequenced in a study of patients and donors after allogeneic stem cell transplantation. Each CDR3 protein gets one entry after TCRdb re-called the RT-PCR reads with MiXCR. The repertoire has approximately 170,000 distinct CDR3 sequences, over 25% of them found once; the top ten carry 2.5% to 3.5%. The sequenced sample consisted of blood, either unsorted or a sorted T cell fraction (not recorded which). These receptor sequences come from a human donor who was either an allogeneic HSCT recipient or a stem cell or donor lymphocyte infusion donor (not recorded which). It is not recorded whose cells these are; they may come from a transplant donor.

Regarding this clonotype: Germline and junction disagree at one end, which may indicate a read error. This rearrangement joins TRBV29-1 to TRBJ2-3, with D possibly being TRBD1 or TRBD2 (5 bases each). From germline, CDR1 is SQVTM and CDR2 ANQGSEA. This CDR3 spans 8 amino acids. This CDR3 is CSVSGSSF. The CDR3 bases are TGCAGCGTCTCAGGGAGTTCTTTT.

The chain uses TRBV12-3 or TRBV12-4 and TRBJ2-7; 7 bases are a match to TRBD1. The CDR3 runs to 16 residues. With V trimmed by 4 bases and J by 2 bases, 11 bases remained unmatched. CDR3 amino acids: CASSSRQGPNPYEQYF. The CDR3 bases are TGTGCCAGCAGTTCCCGACAGGGTCCGAACCCCTACGAGCAGTACTTC.

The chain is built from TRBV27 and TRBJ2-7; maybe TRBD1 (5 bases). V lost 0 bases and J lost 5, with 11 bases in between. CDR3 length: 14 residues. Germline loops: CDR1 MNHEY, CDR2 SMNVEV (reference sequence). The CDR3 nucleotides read TGTGCCAGCAGTTTATCTCAGGGTTCCCACGAGCAGTACTTC. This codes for CASSLSQGSHEQYF.

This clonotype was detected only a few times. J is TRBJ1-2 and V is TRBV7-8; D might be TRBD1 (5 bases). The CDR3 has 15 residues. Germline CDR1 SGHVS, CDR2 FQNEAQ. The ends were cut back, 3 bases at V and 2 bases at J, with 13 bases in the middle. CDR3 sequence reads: CASSLNNWDNYGYTF. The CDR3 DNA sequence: TGTGCCAGCAGCTTGAATAATTGGGACAACTATGGCTACACCTTC.

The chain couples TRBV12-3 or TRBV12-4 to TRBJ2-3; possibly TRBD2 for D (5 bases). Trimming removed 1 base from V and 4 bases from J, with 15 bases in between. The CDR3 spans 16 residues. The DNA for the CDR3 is TGTGCCAGCAGTTTAGATGTAGCGCCCCAGGCAGATACGCAGTATTTT. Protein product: CASSLDVAPQADTQYF.

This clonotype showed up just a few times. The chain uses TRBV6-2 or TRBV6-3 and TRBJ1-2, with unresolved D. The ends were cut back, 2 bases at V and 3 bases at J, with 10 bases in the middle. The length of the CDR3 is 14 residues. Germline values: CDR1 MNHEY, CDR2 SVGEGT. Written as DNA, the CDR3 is TGTGCCAGCAGTTACGGGCGGATGTACTATGGCTACACCTTC. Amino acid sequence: CASSYGRMYYGYTF.

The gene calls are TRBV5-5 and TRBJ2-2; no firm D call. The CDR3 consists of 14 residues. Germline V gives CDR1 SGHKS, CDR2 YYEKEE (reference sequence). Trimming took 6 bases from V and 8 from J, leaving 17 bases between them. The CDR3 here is CASTLYDRSGELFF. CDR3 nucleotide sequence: TGTGCCAGCACCTTATACGACCGATCGGGGGAGCTGTTTTTT.

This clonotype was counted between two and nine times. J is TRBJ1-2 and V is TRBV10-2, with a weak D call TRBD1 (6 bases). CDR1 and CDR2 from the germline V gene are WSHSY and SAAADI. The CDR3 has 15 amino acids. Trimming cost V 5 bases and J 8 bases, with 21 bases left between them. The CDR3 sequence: CASSQNPQGRGGYTF. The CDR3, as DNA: TGCGCCAGCAGTCAAAACCCACAGGGCCGGGGCGGCTACACCTTC.

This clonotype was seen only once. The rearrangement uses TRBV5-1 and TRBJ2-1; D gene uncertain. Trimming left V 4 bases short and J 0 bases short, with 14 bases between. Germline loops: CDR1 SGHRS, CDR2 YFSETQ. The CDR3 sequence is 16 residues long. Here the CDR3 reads CASSNRVSSSYNEQFF. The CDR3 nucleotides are TGCGCCAGCAGCAACCGAGTCTCCAGCTCCTACAATGAGCAGTTCTTC.

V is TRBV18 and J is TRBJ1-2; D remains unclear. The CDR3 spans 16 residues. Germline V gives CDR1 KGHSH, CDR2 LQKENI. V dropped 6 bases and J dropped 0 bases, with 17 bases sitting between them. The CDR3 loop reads CASSVSYDTTNYGYTF. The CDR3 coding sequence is TGTGCCAGCTCGGTTTCGTATGACACTACTAACTATGGCTACACCTTC.

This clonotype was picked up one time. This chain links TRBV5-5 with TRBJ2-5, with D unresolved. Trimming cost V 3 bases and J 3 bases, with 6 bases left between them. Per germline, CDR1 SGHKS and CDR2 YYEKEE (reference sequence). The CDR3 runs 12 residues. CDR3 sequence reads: CASSWSEETQYF. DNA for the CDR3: TGTGCCAGCAGCTGGTCCGAAGAGACCCAGTACTTC.

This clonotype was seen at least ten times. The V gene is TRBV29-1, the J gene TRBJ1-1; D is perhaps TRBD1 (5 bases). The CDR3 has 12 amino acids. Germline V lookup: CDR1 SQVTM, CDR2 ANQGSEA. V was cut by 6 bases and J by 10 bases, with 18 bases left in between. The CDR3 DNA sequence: TGCAGCGTAACTGGACTGTCTGGGGGAGCTTTCTTT. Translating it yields CSVTGLSGGAFF.